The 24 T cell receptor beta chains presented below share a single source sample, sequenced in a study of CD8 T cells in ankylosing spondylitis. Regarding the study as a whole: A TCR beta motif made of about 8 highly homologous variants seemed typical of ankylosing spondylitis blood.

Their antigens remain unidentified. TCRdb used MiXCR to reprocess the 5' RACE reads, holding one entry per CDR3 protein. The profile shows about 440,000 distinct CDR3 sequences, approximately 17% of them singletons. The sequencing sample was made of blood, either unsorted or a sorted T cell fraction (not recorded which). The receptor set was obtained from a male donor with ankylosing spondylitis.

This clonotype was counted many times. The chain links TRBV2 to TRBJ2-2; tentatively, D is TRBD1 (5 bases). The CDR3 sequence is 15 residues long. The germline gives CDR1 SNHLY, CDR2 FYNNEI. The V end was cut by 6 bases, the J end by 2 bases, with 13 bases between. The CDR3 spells CASSRVGPNTGELFF. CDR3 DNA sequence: TGTGCCAGCAGCCGAGTGGGGCCCAACACCGGGGAGCTGTTTTTT.

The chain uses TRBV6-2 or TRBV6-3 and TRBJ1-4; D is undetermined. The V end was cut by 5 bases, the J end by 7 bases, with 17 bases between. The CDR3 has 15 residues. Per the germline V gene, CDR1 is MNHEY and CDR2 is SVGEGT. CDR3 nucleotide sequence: TGTGCCAGCAGTCCCGTGTTTCGAGGGAGTGAAAAACTGTTTTTT. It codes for CASSPVFRGSEKLFF.

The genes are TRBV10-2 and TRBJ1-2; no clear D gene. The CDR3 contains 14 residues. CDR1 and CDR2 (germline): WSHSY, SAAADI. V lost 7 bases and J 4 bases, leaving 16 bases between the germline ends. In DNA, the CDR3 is TGCGCCAGCAACCCAGCCGGGTGGCCCTATGGCTACACCTTC. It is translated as CASNPAGWPYGYTF.

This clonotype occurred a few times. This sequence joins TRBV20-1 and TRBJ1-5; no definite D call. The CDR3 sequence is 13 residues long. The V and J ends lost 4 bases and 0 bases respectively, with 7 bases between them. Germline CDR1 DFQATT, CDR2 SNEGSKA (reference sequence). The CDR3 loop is CSANEDSNQPQHF. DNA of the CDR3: TGCAGTGCTAACGAGGATAGCAATCAGCCCCAGCATTTT.

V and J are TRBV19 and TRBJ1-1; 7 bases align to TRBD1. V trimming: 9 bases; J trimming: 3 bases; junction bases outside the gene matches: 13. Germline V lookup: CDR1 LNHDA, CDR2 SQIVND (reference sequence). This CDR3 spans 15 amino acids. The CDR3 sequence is CASHPQRGLDTEAFF. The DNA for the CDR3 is TGTGCCAGCCACCCACAAAGGGGGCTGGACACTGAAGCTTTCTTT.

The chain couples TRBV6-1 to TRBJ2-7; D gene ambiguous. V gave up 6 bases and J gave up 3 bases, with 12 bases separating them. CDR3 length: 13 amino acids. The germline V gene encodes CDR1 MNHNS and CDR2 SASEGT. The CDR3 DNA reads TGTGCCAGCAGAGCTGGCGCCTACTACGAGCAGTACTTC. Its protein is CASRAGAYYEQYF.

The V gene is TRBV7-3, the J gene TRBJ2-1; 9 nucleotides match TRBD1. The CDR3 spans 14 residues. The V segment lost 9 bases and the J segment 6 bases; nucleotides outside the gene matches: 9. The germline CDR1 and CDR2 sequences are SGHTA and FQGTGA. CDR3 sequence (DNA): TGTGCCAGTGCAGCCGGGACAGGGTCCAATGAGCAGTTCTTC. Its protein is CASAAGTGSNEQFF.

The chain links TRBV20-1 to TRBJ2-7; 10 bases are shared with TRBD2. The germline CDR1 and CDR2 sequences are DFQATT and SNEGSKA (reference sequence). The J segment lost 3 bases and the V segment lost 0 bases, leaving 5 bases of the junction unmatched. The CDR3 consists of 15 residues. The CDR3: CSARDGTSDRYEQYF. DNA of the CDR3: TGCAGTGCTAGAGATGGGACTAGCGATCGCTACGAGCAGTACTTC.

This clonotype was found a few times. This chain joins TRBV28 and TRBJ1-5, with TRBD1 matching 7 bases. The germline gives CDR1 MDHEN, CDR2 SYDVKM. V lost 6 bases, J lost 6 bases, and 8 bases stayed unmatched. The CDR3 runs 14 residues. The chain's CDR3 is CASRQDRVGQPQHF. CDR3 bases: TGTGCCAGCAGACAAGACAGGGTGGGTCAGCCCCAGCATTTT.

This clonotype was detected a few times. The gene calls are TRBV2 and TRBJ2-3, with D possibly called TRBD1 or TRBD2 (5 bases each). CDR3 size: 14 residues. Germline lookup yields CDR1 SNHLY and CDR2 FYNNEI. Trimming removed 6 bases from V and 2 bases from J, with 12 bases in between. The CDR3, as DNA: TGTGCCAGCAGAATTCGGGGCTTCACAGATACGCAGTATTTT. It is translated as CASRIRGFTDTQYF.

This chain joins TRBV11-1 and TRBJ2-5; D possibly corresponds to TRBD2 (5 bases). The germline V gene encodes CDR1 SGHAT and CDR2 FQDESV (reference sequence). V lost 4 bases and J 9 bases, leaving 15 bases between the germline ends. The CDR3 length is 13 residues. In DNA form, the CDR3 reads TGTGCCAGCAGCTCCAAAGTCCCGGGGTCCCAGTACTTC. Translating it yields CASSSKVPGSQYF.

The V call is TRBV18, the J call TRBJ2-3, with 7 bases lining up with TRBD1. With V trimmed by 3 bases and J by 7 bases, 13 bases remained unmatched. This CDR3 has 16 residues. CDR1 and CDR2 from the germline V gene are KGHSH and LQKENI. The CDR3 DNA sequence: TGTGCCAGCTCACCCACTCCGACAGGGCGGGTGAATACGCAGTATTTT. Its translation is CASSPTPTGRVNTQYF. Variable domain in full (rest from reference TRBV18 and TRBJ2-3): NAGVMQNPRHLVRRRGQEARLRCSPMKGHSHVYWYRQLPEEGLKFMVYLQKENIIDESGMPKERFSAEFPKEGPSILRIQQVVRGDSAAYFCASSPTPTGRVNTQYFGPGTRLTVL.

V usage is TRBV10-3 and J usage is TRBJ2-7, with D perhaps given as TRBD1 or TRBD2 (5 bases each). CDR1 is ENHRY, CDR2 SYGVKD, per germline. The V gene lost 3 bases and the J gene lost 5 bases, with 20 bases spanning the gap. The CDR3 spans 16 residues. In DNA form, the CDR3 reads TGTGCCATCAGTGACTCGGGTCCAGGGAGACCCAACGAGCAGTACTTC. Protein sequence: CAISDSGPGRPNEQYF.

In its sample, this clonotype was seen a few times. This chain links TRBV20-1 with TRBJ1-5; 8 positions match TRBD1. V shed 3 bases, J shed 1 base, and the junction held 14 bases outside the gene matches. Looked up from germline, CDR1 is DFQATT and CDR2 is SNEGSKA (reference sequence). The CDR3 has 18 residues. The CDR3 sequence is CSASLVRGQVISNQPQHF. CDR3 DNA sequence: TGCAGTGCTAGCCTAGTCAGGGGGCAGGTGATAAGCAATCAGCCCCAGCATTTT.

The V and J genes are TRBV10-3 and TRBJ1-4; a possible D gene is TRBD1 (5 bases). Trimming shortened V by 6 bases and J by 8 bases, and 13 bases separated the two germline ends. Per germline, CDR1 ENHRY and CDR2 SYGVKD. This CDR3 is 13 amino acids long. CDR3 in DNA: TGTGCCATCAGCCAGGGTAGAGGCGAAAAACTGTTTTTT. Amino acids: CAISQGRGEKLFF.

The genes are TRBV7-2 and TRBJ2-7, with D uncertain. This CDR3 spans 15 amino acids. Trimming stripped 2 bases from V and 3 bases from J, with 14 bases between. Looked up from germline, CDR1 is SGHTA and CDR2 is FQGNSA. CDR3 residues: CASSLSSVVGYEQYF. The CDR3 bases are TGTGCCAGCAGCTTATCGTCCGTAGTCGGCTACGAGCAGTACTTC.

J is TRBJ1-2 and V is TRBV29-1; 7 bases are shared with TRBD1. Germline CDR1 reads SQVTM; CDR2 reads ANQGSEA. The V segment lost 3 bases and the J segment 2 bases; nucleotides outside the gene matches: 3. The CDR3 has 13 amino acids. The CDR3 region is CSVDGRGNYGYTF. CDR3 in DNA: TGCAGCGTTGACGGCAGGGGGAACTATGGCTACACCTTC.

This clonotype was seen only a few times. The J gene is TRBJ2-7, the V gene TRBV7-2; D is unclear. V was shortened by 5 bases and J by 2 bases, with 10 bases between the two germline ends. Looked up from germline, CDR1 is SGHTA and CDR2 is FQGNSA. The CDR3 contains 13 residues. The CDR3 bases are TGTGCCAGCAGCCTCGACCCTACCTACGAGCAGTACTTC. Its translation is CASSLDPTYEQYF. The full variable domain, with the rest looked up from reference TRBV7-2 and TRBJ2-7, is GAGVSQSPSNKVTEKGKDVELRCDPISGHTALYWYRQSLGQGLEFLIYFQGNSAPDKSGLPSDRFSAERTGGSVSTLTIQRTQQEDSAVYLCASSLDPTYEQYFGPGTRLTVT.

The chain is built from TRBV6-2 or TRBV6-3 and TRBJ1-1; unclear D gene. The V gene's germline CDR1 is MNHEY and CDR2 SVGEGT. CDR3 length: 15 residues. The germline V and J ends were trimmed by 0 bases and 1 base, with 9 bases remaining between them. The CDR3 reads CASSYSWKGNTEAFF. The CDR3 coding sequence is TGTGCCAGCAGTTACTCTTGGAAAGGGAACACTGAAGCTTTCTTT.

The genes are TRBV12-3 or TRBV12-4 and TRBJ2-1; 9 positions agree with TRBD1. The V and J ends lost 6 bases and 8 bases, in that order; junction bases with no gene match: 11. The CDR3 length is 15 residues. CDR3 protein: CASRRPGQGSDEQFF. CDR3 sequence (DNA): TGTGCCAGCAGAAGGCCGGGACAGGGTTCCGATGAGCAGTTCTTC.

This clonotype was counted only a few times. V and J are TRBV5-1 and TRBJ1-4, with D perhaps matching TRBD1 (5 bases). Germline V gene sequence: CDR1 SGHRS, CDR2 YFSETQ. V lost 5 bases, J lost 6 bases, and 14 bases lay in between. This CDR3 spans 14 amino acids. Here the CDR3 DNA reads TGCGCCAGCAGACTCGGGACCCTGGATGAAAAACTGTTTTTT. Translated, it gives CASRLGTLDEKLFF. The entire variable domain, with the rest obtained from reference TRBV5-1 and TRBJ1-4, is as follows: KAGVTQTPRYLIKTRGQQVTLSCSPISGHRSVSWYQQTPGQGLQFLFEYFSETQRNKGNFPGRFSGRQFSNSRSEMNVSTLELGDSALYLCASRLGTLDEKLFFGSGTQLSVL.

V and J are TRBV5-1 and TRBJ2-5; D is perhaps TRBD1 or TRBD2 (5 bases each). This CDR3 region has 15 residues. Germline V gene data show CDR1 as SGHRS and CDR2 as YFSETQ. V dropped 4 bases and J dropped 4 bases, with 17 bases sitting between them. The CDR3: CASSPGTLSGETQYF. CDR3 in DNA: TGCGCCAGCAGCCCCGGGACGCTCAGCGGAGAGACCCAGTACTTC.

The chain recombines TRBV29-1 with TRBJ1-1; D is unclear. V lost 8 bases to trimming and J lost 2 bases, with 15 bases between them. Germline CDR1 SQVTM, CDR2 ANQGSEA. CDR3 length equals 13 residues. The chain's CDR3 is CSTRYGFNTEAFF. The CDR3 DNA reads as TGCAGCACCAGGTATGGGTTTAACACTGAAGCTTTCTTT.

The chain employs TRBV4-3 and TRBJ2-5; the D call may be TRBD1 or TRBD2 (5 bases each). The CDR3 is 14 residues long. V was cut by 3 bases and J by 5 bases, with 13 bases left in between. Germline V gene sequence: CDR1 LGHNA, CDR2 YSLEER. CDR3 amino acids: CASSHGTGLETQYF. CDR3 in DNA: TGCGCCAGCAGCCACGGGACGGGGTTGGAGACCCAGTACTTC.